The 16 T cell receptor beta chains in this list originate from one sample, sequenced in a study of early T cells in non-severe SARS-CoV-2 infection. One entry per CDR3 protein results from TCRdb running MiXCR on the 5' RACE reads. There are roughly 29,000 distinct CDR3 sequences in the sample; around 5% occur only once, and around 4.5% lies in the top ten. Sequenced: whole blood. These receptors were obtained from an adult who was a healthcare worker with PCR-confirmed SARS-CoV-2 infection or an uninfected control (not recorded which).

This clonotype was counted ten times or more. The chain recombines TRBV29-1 with TRBJ1-2; 7 positions match TRBD1. The ends lost 7 bases at V and 3 bases at J; junction bases unmatched: 8. CDR1 is SQVTM, CDR2 ANQGSEA, per germline. CDR3 length: 13 residues. The DNA of the CDR3 is TGCAGCGGGGGGACAGTCGGTGACTATGGCTACACCTTC. Translated, it gives CSGGTVGDYGYTF.

This clonotype was seen ten or more times. The genes are TRBV29-1 and TRBJ2-3; no definite D call. The ends were cut back, 5 bases at V and 0 bases at J, with 0 bases in the middle. Germline assignment: CDR1 SQVTM and CDR2 ANQGSEA. This CDR3 is 10 amino acids long. CDR3 nucleotide sequence: TGCAGCGTTAGCACAGATACGCAGTATTTT. This translates into CSVSTDTQYF.

This clonotype has at least ten counts. The V gene is TRBV2, the J gene TRBJ1-2; possible D gene TRBD1, 5 bases. The CDR3 length is 12 residues. The germline gives CDR1 SNHLY, CDR2 FYNNEI. V was shortened by 6 bases and J by 4 bases, with 9 bases between the two germline ends. CDR3 in amino acids: CASREGPYGYTF. The CDR3 nucleotides read TGTGCCAGCAGGGAGGGACCCTATGGCTACACCTTC.

This clonotype has at least ten counts. V usage is TRBV9 and J usage is TRBJ1-1; perhaps TRBD1 as D (5 bases). The CDR3 loop spans 15 amino acids. Germline-derived CDR1 and CDR2 are SGDLS and YYNGEE. The V end was cut by 0 bases, the J end by 6 bases, with 15 bases between. The CDR3 DNA follows: TGTGCCAGCAGCGTAGTTGGGGGATCGGGTGCTGAAGCTTTCTTT. It yields the protein CASSVVGGSGAEAFF.

In its sample, this clonotype was seen many times. This chain links TRBV7-9 with TRBJ2-3; TRBD1 agrees at 7 bases. CDR3 length equals 14 residues. V lost 5 bases to trimming and J lost 6 bases; unmatched junction nucleotides: 8. Germline values: CDR1 SEHNR, CDR2 FQNEAQ (reference sequence). CDR3 protein: CASSGDRDRDTQYF. As DNA, the CDR3 is TGTGCCAGCAGCGGCGACAGGGATCGGGATACGCAGTATTTT.

This clonotype showed up many times. The gene calls are TRBV7-9 and TRBJ2-5, with 8 bases fitting TRBD1. CDR1 is SEHNR and CDR2 is FQNEAQ in the germline V gene (reference sequence). The CDR3 sequence is 15 residues long. V shed 5 bases, J shed 4 bases, and the junction held 9 bases outside the gene matches. CDR3 sequence reads: CASSPGQGGRETQYF. CDR3 coding DNA: TGTGCCAGCAGCCCCGGACAGGGTGGGAGAGAGACCCAGTACTTC.

This clonotype was recorded many times. J is TRBJ2-7 and V is TRBV10-3; a possible D gene is TRBD1 (5 bases). The CDR3 has 14 amino acids. Germline-derived CDR1 and CDR2 are ENHRY and SYGVKD. V was cut by 6 bases and J by 0 bases, with 12 bases left in between. The CDR3 region has the DNA TGTGCCATCAGAGCTTTAGACAGCTCCTACGAGCAGTACTTC. Encoded protein: CAIRALDSSYEQYF.

This clonotype was recorded many times. V and J are TRBV4-2 and TRBJ2-7; 11 bases agree with TRBD1. The CDR3 has 16 amino acids. CDR1 and CDR2 from the germline V gene are LGHNA and YNFKEQ. J lost 2 bases, V lost 1 base, and 4 bases had no gene match. CDR3: CASSQGWGQGAYEQYF. The CDR3 DNA reads TGTGCCAGCAGCCAAGGATGGGGACAGGGGGCCTACGAGCAGTACTTC.

By its share, this clonotype is medium-sized. The chain couples TRBV19 to TRBJ2-3; unclear D gene. V lost 11 bases and J lost 6, with 9 bases in between. The CDR3 contains 10 residues. Germline CDR1 LNHDA, CDR2 SQIVND (reference sequence). For the CDR3, the DNA is TGTGCCTCCCACGGCGATACGCAGTATTTT. Its translation: CASHGDTQYF.

There are many counts of this clonotype. DNA for the CDR3: TGTGCCAGCAGCCGGACAGGGGCCAATGAGCAGTTCTTC. This gives the protein CASSRTGANEQFF. This rearrangement joins TRBV6-5 to TRBJ2-1; 9 positions agree with TRBD1. V was pared by 6 bases and J by 6 bases, with 3 bases of the junction left unmatched. Germline CDR1 is MNHEY and CDR2 is SVGAGI. This CDR3 region has 13 residues.

This clonotype was observed a handful of times. The rearrangement joins TRBV29-1 to TRBJ2-4; TRBD2 matches at 11 bases. V lost 4 bases to trimming and J lost 10 bases; unmatched junction nucleotides: 3. This CDR3 comprises 12 residues. Looked up from germline, CDR1 is SQVTM and CDR2 is ANQGSEA. Here the CDR3 reads CSVGTSGFIQYF. Here the CDR3 DNA reads TGCAGCGTTGGGACTAGCGGGTTTATTCAGTACTTC. Full variable domain (outside the CDR3, taken from reference TRBV29-1 and TRBJ2-4): SAVISQKPSRDICQRGTSLTIQCQVDSQVTMMFWYRQQPGQSLTLIATANQGSEATYESGFVIDKFPISRPNLTFSTLTVSNMSPEDSSIYLCSVGTSGFIQYFGAGTRLSVL.

The chain has TRBV15 and TRBJ2-2; TRBD2 is a possible D gene (5 bases). Trimming shortened V by 5 bases and J by 3 bases, and 13 bases separated the two germline ends. The V gene's germline CDR1 is LNHNV and CDR2 YYDKDF (reference sequence). The CDR3 sequence is 15 residues long. CDR3 bases: TGTGCCACCAGCGTCCGGAGAGGGTACACCGGGGAGCTGTTTTTT. It encodes CATSVRRGYTGELFF.

There are a few counts of this clonotype. The chain uses TRBV2 and TRBJ2-7; 9 nucleotides line up with TRBD1. Germline V gene data show CDR1 as SNHLY and CDR2 as FYNNEI. V lost 4 bases, J lost 1 base, and 11 bases stayed unmatched. The CDR3 totals 17 residues. The CDR3 DNA sequence: TGTGCCAGCAGTGCGCTACAGGGGGCTAGGTCTTCCTACGAGCAGTACTTC. Amino acid sequence: CASSALQGARSSYEQYF. The full variable domain, in which reference TRBV2 and TRBJ2-7 provide the parts outside the CDR3, is EPEVTQTPSHQVTQMGQEVILRCVPISNHLYFYWYRQILGQKVEFLVSFYNNEISEKSEIFDDQFSVERPDGSNFTLKIRSTKLEDSAMYFCASSALQGARSSYEQYFGPGTRLTVT.

This clonotype was counted between two and nine times. The chain uses TRBV6-6 and TRBJ1-5; possibly TRBD1 for D (6 bases). Trimming removed 6 bases from V and 3 bases from J, with 12 bases in between. The CDR3 runs to 14 residues. CDR1 is MNHNY and CDR2 is SVGAGI in the germline V gene (reference sequence). CDR3 DNA: TGTGCCAGCAGGCCAACAGGGAACAATCAGCCCCAGCATTTT. Translating gives CASRPTGNNQPQHF.

In this sample, this clonotype turned up many times. The CDR3 loop reads CASRRPPYNEQFF. The CDR3, as DNA: TGTGCCAGCAGGCGACCCCCTTACAATGAGCAGTTCTTC. The V call is TRBV2, the J call TRBJ2-1, with D hard to call. This CDR3 has 13 amino acids. The germline V gene has CDR1 SNHLY and CDR2 FYNNEI. Trimming removed 6 bases at V and 4 bases at J, with 10 bases between.

This clonotype was seen more than once but under ten times. CDR3: CASSPSGGLSSYNEQFF. DNA for the CDR3: TGTGCCAGCAGCCCCTCTGGCGGCCTTAGCTCCTACAATGAGCAGTTCTTC. The rearrangement joins TRBV7-6 to TRBJ2-1; no clear D gene. The length of the CDR3 is 17 residues. V lost 5 bases to trimming and J lost 0 bases, with 17 bases between them. In germline, CDR1 is SGHVS, CDR2 FNYEAQ.